The 7 T cell receptor beta chains given below trace back to one sample, sequenced in a study of radiation and T cells in renal cell carcinoma. Here immunoSEQ multiplex PCR was the method, and the copy in TCRdb shows in-frame clones only, minus some. The sample lists about 95,000 clones, 75% to 90% occurring once. Time point meaning: baseline pretreatment blood. Treatment denoted: 15 Gy SBRT to primary tumor, nephrectomy 4 weeks later. Material: blood, obtained from a patient whose treatment included radiotherapy and nephrectomy. The receptors come from a man aged 50-59 years with renal cell carcinoma.

The gene calls are TRBV7-9 and TRBJ1-2, with TRBD1 identical over 7 bases. Germline-derived CDR1 and CDR2 are SEHNR and FQNEAQ (reference sequence). The CDR3 length is 12 residues. V shed 5 bases and J 8 bases; nucleotides not matched to a gene: 5. The CDR3 nucleotides read TGTGCCAGCAGCCTCGACAGGGACGGCTACACCTTC. Translation: CASSLDRDGYTF.

The chain couples TRBV9 to TRBJ2-3; D is uncertain. V lost 4 bases and J lost 0, with 9 bases in between. The CDR3 is 14 residues long. The germline gives CDR1 SGDLS, CDR2 YYNGEE. This chain's CDR3 is CASSPGPSTDTQYF. The CDR3, as DNA: TGTGCCAGCAGCCCCGGGCCGAGCACAGATACGCAGTATTTT.

This clone was counted once. V usage is TRBV18 and J usage is TRBJ1-6, with TRBD1 matching over 9 bases. V lost 2 bases and J lost 7; bases outside the gene matches: 0. The CDR3 length is 14 residues. The germline gives CDR1 KGHSH, CDR2 LQKENI. The CDR3 here is CASSPDRGNSPLHF. CDR3 nucleotide sequence: TGTGCCAGCTCACCAGACAGGGGGAATTCACCCCTCCACTTT.

CDR3 protein: CASDGPYEQYF. In nucleotides, the CDR3 is TGTGCCAGTGACGGGCCCTACGAGCAGTACTTC. The chain couples TRBV6-1 to TRBJ2-7; D is unresolved. CDR3 length equals 11 residues. The V end was cut by 9 bases, the J end by 2 bases, with 8 bases between. The germline V gene has CDR1 MNHNS and CDR2 SASEGT.

The rearrangement links TRBV7-6 to TRBJ2-5, with 7 bases fitting TRBD2. The CDR3 runs to 15 residues. Germline CDR1 is SGHVS and CDR2 is FNYEAQ. V dropped 4 bases and J dropped 5; count of bases not matched to a gene: 10. The CDR3 spells CASSSPQGGRETQYF. CDR3 bases: TGTGCCAGCAGCTCCCCCCAGGGAGGGAGGGAGACCCAGTACTTC.

This clone was counted once. The chain has TRBV5-4 and TRBJ1-5; perhaps TRBD1 as D (6 bases). The CDR3 sequence is 14 residues long. Germline CDR1 and CDR2: SGHNT and YYREEE (reference sequence). Trimming cost V 4 bases and J 5 bases, with 13 bases left between them. The CDR3 nucleotides are TGTGCCAGCAGCAACCGGGACATCGATCAGCCCCAGCATTTT. As protein: CASSNRDIDQPQHF. The full variable domain, with the rest looked up from reference TRBV5-4 and TRBJ1-5, is ETGVTQSPTHLIKTRGQQVTLRCSSQSGHNTVSWYQQALGQGPQFIFQYYREEENGRGNFPPRFSGLQFPNYSSELNVNALELDDSALYLCASSNRDIDQPQHFGDGTRLSIL.

The gene calls are TRBV5-4 and TRBJ2-3; 8 nucleotides agree with TRBD2. CDR1 is SGHNT, CDR2 YYREEE, per germline (reference sequence). This CDR3 has 15 residues. The V segment lost 3 bases and the J segment 4 bases; nucleotides outside the gene matches: 7. The CDR3 loop is CASSSGLGGPDTQYF. The CDR3 DNA reads as TGTGCCAGCAGCTCGGGACTAGGAGGACCAGATACGCAGTATTTT. Together with reference TRBV5-4 and TRBJ2-3, the CDR3 gives the full variable domain: ETGVTQSPTHLIKTRGQQVTLRCSSQSGHNTVSWYQQALGQGPQFIFQYYREEENGRGNFPPRFSGLQFPNYSSELNVNALELDDSALYLCASSSGLGGPDTQYFGPGTRLTVL.